The rows below give T cell receptor beta chains drawn from one sample of a study of blood T cell repertoires in COVID-19. TCRdb's table, derived via immunoSEQ multiplex PCR, lists solely in-frame clones and lacks some. This sample has about 350,000 clones, with roughly 90% found just once. The specimen sequenced was peripheral blood. The source is a woman aged 55-70 years with COVID-19, enrolled during active disease. Each CDR3 is given with its conserved first and last residue. D genes are given only for firm matches. Size values are once, few and many counts, or a class for expanded clones, and some rows have none.

v_gene: TRBV5-8
j_gene: TRBJ1-5
abundance: .
d_gene: .
CDR3nt: TGTGCCAGCAGCTTGATCCTAAATCAGCCCCAGCATTTT
CDR3aa: CASSLILNQPQHF

v_gene: TRBV11-3
j_gene: TRBJ1-3
abundance: .
d_gene: TRBD1
CDR3nt: TGTGCCAGCAGCTTAGAAGGGACAGGGGCCGGAAACACCATATATTTT
CDR3aa: CASSLEGTGAGNTIYF

v_gene: TRBV5-1
j_gene: TRBJ2-3
abundance: once
d_gene: TRBD2
CDR3nt: TGCGCCAGCAGCTTCTTAGCGGGGGGGCTCCCAGATACGCAGTATTTT
CDR3aa: CASSFLAGGLPDTQYF

v_gene: TRBV5-1
j_gene: TRBJ2-3
abundance: once
d_gene: TRBD2
CDR3nt: TGCGCCAGCAGGGGACTAGCGGGCGTCAGCACAGATACGCAGTATTTT
CDR3aa: CASRGLAGVSTDTQYF

v_gene: TRBV19
j_gene: TRBJ1-2
abundance: once
d_gene: .
CDR3nt: TGTGCCAGTAGTACCGCGGCGTATGGCTACACCTTC
CDR3aa: CASSTAAYGYTF

v_gene: TRBV11-2
j_gene: TRBJ1-2
abundance: once
d_gene: .
CDR3nt: TGTGCCAGCAGCTCCGCTATAAAACAGGGAAGGAAGGACTATGGCTACACCTTC
CDR3aa: CASSSAIKQGRKDYGYTF

v_gene: TRBV29-1
j_gene: TRBJ2-7
abundance: .
d_gene: .
CDR3nt: TGCAGCGCACGAAGGGGGGGGATGGGCTACGAGCAGTACTTC
CDR3aa: CSARRGGMGYEQYF

v_gene: TRBV6-5
j_gene: TRBJ2-2
abundance: .
d_gene: .
CDR3nt: TGTGCCAGCAGTTCAGGGGGAGGCACCGGGGAGCTGTTTTTT
CDR3aa: CASSSGGGTGELFF

v_gene: TRBV6-6
j_gene: TRBJ1-2
abundance: few
d_gene: .
CDR3nt: TGTGCCAGCAGTTATCCTGGTAGCCTCTATGGCTACACCTTC
CDR3aa: CASSYPGSLYGYTF

v_gene: TRBV6-5
j_gene: TRBJ1-1
abundance: .
d_gene: .
CDR3nt: TGTGCCAGCAGTTTCTGGACAGATCCCGGGGACACTGAAGCTTTCTTT
CDR3aa: CASSFWTDPGDTEAFF

v_gene: TRBV2
j_gene: TRBJ2-3
abundance: .
d_gene: TRBD2
CDR3nt: TGTGCCAGCAGCAAAAGGACGGGGGGAGATACGCAGTATTTT
CDR3aa: CASSKRTGGDTQYF

v_gene: TRBV10-3
j_gene: TRBJ1-2
abundance: .
d_gene: .
CDR3nt: TGTGCCATCAGTGAGTCGATCGAGGGTGAACGCTATGGCTACACCTTC
CDR3aa: CAISESIEGERYGYTF

v_gene: TRBV12-5
j_gene: TRBJ2-3
abundance: .
d_gene: .
CDR3nt: TGTGCTAGTGGTTTTAGCGGCACAGATACGCAGTATTTT
CDR3aa: CASGFSGTDTQYF

v_gene: TRBV5-4
j_gene: TRBJ2-2
abundance: .
d_gene: TRBD1
CDR3nt: TGTGCCAGCAACCACGATCGTTTACCAGGACAGGGAAACACCGGGGAGCTGTTTTTT
CDR3aa: CASNHDRLPGQGNTGELFF

v_gene: TRBV5-4
j_gene: TRBJ2-3
abundance: .
d_gene: .
CDR3nt: TGTGCCAGCACCCCCCCGCTTTCGCGGGGAAGCACAGATACGCAGTATTTT
CDR3aa: CASTPPLSRGSTDTQYF

v_gene: TRBV2
j_gene: TRBJ2-2
abundance: .
d_gene: TRBD2
CDR3nt: TGTGCCAGCATGGAACTAGCGGGGGGCACCGGGGAGCTGTTTTTT
CDR3aa: CASMELAGGTGELFF

v_gene: TRBV18
j_gene: TRBJ1-5
abundance: .
d_gene: .
CDR3nt: TGTGCCAGCTCACCAACTTCAGGGTTTCATCAGCCCCAGCATTTT
CDR3aa: CASSPTSGFHQPQHF

v_gene: TRBV5-4
j_gene: TRBJ2-5
abundance: .
d_gene: TRBD1
CDR3nt: TGTGCCAGCAGCCCGACAGGGGTGGAGACCCAGTACTTC
CDR3aa: CASSPTGVETQYF

v_gene: TRBV19
j_gene: TRBJ1-5
abundance: .
d_gene: .
CDR3nt: TGTGCCAGTAGTCCCCTCTCCGAGGAACAGCCCCAGCATTTT
CDR3aa: CASSPLSEEQPQHF

v_gene: TRBV10-1
j_gene: TRBJ2-5
abundance: few
d_gene: TRBD2
CDR3nt: TGCGCCAGCGGGACTAGCGGGGGGGAAGAGACCCAGTACTTC
CDR3aa: CASGTSGGEETQYF

v_gene: TRBV5-6
j_gene: TRBJ1-1
abundance: .
d_gene: .
CDR3nt: TGTGCCAGCAGCCCCCTCCAGGGGTTATCCTCTGAAGCTTTCTTT
CDR3aa: CASSPLQGLSSEAFF

v_gene: TRBV7-9
j_gene: TRBJ1-1
abundance: .
d_gene: .
CDR3nt: TGTGCCAGCAGCTTAGTAAGGGGGAGCAAGAACACTGAAGCTTTCTTT
CDR3aa: CASSLVRGSKNTEAFF

v_gene: TRBV4-1
j_gene: TRBJ1-2
abundance: .
d_gene: .
CDR3nt: TGCGCCAGCAGCCAAGTTCCCCTGGGGGGGAATGGCTACACCTTC
CDR3aa: CASSQVPLGGNGYTF

v_gene: TRBV7-9
j_gene: TRBJ2-2
abundance: .
d_gene: TRBD2
CDR3nt: TGTGCCAGCAGTCCTAGCGGGGCCGGGGAGCTGTTTTTT
CDR3aa: CASSPSGAGELFF

v_gene: TRBV7-9
j_gene: TRBJ2-2
abundance: .
d_gene: .
CDR3nt: TGTGCCAGCAGCTTAGTCGCAGGGGAGAAAACCGGGGAGCTGTTTTTT
CDR3aa: CASSLVAGEKTGELFF

v_gene: TRBV5-6
j_gene: TRBJ2-2
abundance: few
d_gene: .
CDR3nt: TGTGCCAGCAGCTTCAGGGAACCCGGGGAGCTGTTTTTT
CDR3aa: CASSFREPGELFF

v_gene: TRBV12-3/TRBV12-4
j_gene: TRBJ1-1
abundance: .
d_gene: .
CDR3nt: TGTGCCAGCAGTCCAGAAGCTTTCTTT
CDR3aa: CASSPEAFF

v_gene: TRBV13
j_gene: TRBJ2-7
abundance: once
d_gene: .
CDR3nt: TGTGCCAGCAGCAATAGAGATTACGAGCAGTACTTC
CDR3aa: CASSNRDYEQYF

v_gene: TRBV6-5
j_gene: TRBJ1-4
abundance: .
d_gene: .
CDR3nt: TGTGCCAGCAGACCCGGGACGGGACTTGAAAAACTGTTTTTT
CDR3aa: CASRPGTGLEKLFF

v_gene: TRBV5-1
j_gene: TRBJ2-7
abundance: few
d_gene: TRBD2
CDR3nt: TGCGCCAGCAGCTTCCTAGCGGGGCCTACGGCCTACGAGCAGTACTTC
CDR3aa: CASSFLAGPTAYEQYF

v_gene: TRBV4-1
j_gene: TRBJ1-2
abundance: .
d_gene: .
CDR3nt: TGCGCCAGCAGCCAAGGTCTTTATGGCTACACCTTC
CDR3aa: CASSQGLYGYTF

v_gene: TRBV18
j_gene: TRBJ2-3
abundance: .
d_gene: TRBD2
CDR3nt: TGTGCCAGCTCACCTCCGGGACTAGCAATAGATACGCAGTATTTT
CDR3aa: CASSPPGLAIDTQYF

v_gene: TRBV5-1
j_gene: TRBJ2-1
abundance: .
d_gene: TRBD2
CDR3nt: TGCGCCAGCAGATCTTCCGCGGGGGTATTGAATGAGCAGTTCTTC
CDR3aa: CASRSSAGVLNEQFF

v_gene: TRBV6-2/TRBV6-3
j_gene: TRBJ1-1
abundance: .
d_gene: .
CDR3nt: TGTGCCAGCAGCCGGTCCGGGTGGGAGGTAGCTTTCTTT
CDR3aa: CASSRSGWEVAFF

v_gene: TRBV19
j_gene: TRBJ2-7
abundance: .
d_gene: TRBD2
CDR3nt: TGTGCCAGTAACGAACTAGCGGGGGAAGTATCCTACGAGCAGTACTTC
CDR3aa: CASNELAGEVSYEQYF

v_gene: TRBV6-5
j_gene: TRBJ1-1
abundance: .
d_gene: TRBD1
CDR3nt: TGTGCCAGCAGTCACAGGGGACCAAACACTGAAGCTTTCTTT
CDR3aa: CASSHRGPNTEAFF

v_gene: TRBV2
j_gene: TRBJ2-7
abundance: .
d_gene: TRBD1
CDR3nt: TGTGCCAGCAGTGGGGCGGACAGGGTCCGGGTAGCCTACGAGCAGTACTTC
CDR3aa: CASSGADRVRVAYEQYF

v_gene: TRBV4-3
j_gene: TRBJ2-1
abundance: .
d_gene: .
CDR3nt: TGCGCCAGCAGCCAAGATGGGGCCCACGTGGGCTCCTACAATGAGCAGTTCTTC
CDR3aa: CASSQDGAHVGSYNEQFF

v_gene: TRBV7-9
j_gene: TRBJ1-2
abundance: .
d_gene: .
CDR3nt: TGTGCCAGCAGCTTAGGGGAGGGGCGAGTAGATGGCTACACCTTC
CDR3aa: CASSLGEGRVDGYTF